The 24 T cell receptor beta chains reported below all come from one sample, sequenced in a study of early T cells in non-severe SARS-CoV-2 infection. TCRdb independently ran MiXCR on the 5' RACE reads; one entry per CDR3 protein. The sample lists 70,000 to 85,000 distinct CDR3 sequences; approximately 5% were seen once. Sequenced material: whole blood, taken at baseline. Receptors were obtained from an adult who was a healthcare worker with PCR-confirmed SARS-CoV-2 infection or an uninfected control (not recorded which).

In regard to this clonotype: A single base separates this from a much larger clone, so it may be a read error. The chain recombines TRBV27 with TRBJ2-3; 7 bases align to TRBD1. Germline V gene sequence: CDR1 MNHEY, CDR2 SMNVEV (reference sequence). The CDR3 is made up of 14 amino acids. In DNA form, the CDR3 reads TGTGCCAGCAGTTTGGGAACAGGGACAGATACGCAGTTTTTT. Protein: CASSLGTGTDTQFF.

The genes are TRBV30 and TRBJ2-7; the D call may be TRBD1 or TRBD2 (5 bases each). Germline V gene sequence: CDR1 GTSNPN, CDR2 SVGIG (reference sequence). This CDR3 is 14 amino acids long. V lost 3 bases, J lost 5 bases, and 17 bases lay in between. DNA for the CDR3: TGTGCCTGGAGGTCGGGGCAGGGAAGCCACGAGCAGTACTTC. It is translated as CAWRSGQGSHEQYF.

The table lists this clonotype with many counts. This chain links TRBV6-4 with TRBJ1-6, with D perhaps TRBD1 (5 bases). The length of the CDR3 is 13 residues. The germline V gene has CDR1 MRHNA and CDR2 SNTAGT. The ends were cut back, 2 bases at V and 10 bases at J, with 9 bases in the middle. The CDR3 reads CASSDERGSPLHF. In DNA form, the CDR3 reads TGTGCCAGCAGTGACGAGAGGGGATCACCCCTCCACTTT.

The sample holds many counts of this clonotype. This CDR3 is CASSLTGYSNQPQHF. Here the CDR3 DNA reads TGTGCCAGCAGCCTGACAGGGTATAGCAATCAGCCCCAGCATTTT. The rearrangement links TRBV12-3 or TRBV12-4 to TRBJ1-5; TRBD1 matches at 7 bases. The CDR3 spans 15 residues. With 6 bases clipped from V and 0 bases from J, the junction kept 5 bases outside the gene matches.

This clonotype was seen a handful of times. The chain joins TRBV28 to TRBJ1-2; weak D call: TRBD1 (6 bases). Trimming removed 3 bases at V and 5 bases at J, with 22 bases between. Germline-derived CDR1 and CDR2 are MDHEN and SYDVKM. This CDR3 is built from 17 residues. The CDR3 is CASSFSGQMEGVYGYTF. The CDR3 DNA sequence: TGTGCCAGCAGTTTCTCTGGACAGATGGAAGGGGTTTATGGCTACACCTTC.

This clonotype has only a few counts. The V call is TRBV12-3 or TRBV12-4, the J call TRBJ2-7; a possible D gene is TRBD1 (5 bases). The germline V and J ends were trimmed by 5 bases and 5 bases, with 25 bases remaining between them. CDR3 length: 17 residues. The CDR3 DNA is TGTGCCAGCAGTCCCCCAAGGAGACAGCGCCTCGGCCACGAGCAGTACTTC. Translation gives CASSPPRRQRLGHEQYF.

The V gene is TRBV19, the J gene TRBJ2-5; D is unclear. Germline V CDR1 and CDR2: LNHDA, SQIVND (reference sequence). The CDR3 covers 14 residues. Trimming left V 5 bases short and J 5 bases short, with 15 bases between. The CDR3 DNA reads TGTGCCAGTAGTCCAGGCGCTGGGGATGAGACCCAGTACTTC. This codes for CASSPGAGDETQYF. Complete variable domain (other parts from reference TRBV19 and TRBJ2-5): DGGITQSPKYLFRKEGQNVTLSCEQNLNHDAMYWYRQDPGQGLRLIYYSQIVNDFQKGDIAEGYSVSREKKESFPLTVTSAQKNPTAFYLCASSPGAGDETQYFGPGTRLLVL.

This clonotype was observed many times. The chain is built from TRBV15 and TRBJ1-6; D unclear. Germline CDR1 LNHNV, CDR2 YYDKDF (reference sequence). The CDR3 sequence is 15 residues long. Trimming shortened V by 0 bases and J by 6 bases, and 9 bases separated the two germline ends. CDR3 coding DNA: TGTGCCACCAGCAGAGATAGAGGGATTAATTCACCCCTCCACTTT. Protein product: CATSRDRGINSPLHF.

Ten or more counts support this clonotype. The rearrangement joins TRBV6-2 or TRBV6-3 to TRBJ2-7; weak D call: TRBD2 (5 bases). V lost 2 bases, J lost 0 bases, and 8 bases lay in between. The V gene's germline CDR1 is MNHEY and CDR2 SVGEGT. The CDR3 extends over 14 amino acids. CDR3 nucleotides: TGTGCCAGCAGTTACGAAGGGAGCTCCTACGAGCAGTACTTC. Protein product: CASSYEGSSYEQYF.

The V gene is TRBV10-2, the J gene TRBJ2-7, with D maybe TRBD2 (5 bases). Germline V gene sequence: CDR1 WSHSY, CDR2 SAAADI. There are 12 residues in the CDR3. V was cut by 2 bases and J by 7 bases, with 9 bases left in between. The CDR3 protein is CASSEPRLEQYF. As DNA, the CDR3 is TGCGCCAGCAGTGAGCCGCGACTAGAGCAGTACTTC.

In its sample, this clonotype was seen a few times. The chain links TRBV18 to TRBJ1-5; D remains ambiguous. The V gene lost 3 bases and the J gene lost 5 bases, with 11 bases spanning the gap. Germline V gene sequence: CDR1 KGHSH, CDR2 LQKENI. This CDR3 has 14 amino acids. The DNA for the CDR3 is TGTGCCAGCTCACCCCGACCGAGGGATCAGCCCCAGCATTTT. Translated: CASSPRPRDQPQHF.

This clonotype was seen at least ten times. The chain joins TRBV29-1 to TRBJ2-1; possible D gene TRBD2, 5 bases. The germline V and J ends were trimmed by 4 bases and 6 bases, with 16 bases remaining between them. The CDR3 sequence is 14 residues long. Germline CDR1 SQVTM, CDR2 ANQGSEA. CDR3 bases: TGCAGCGTTGTCATTCCCTGGGCGGGCAATGAGCAGTTCTTC. As protein: CSVVIPWAGNEQFF.

This clonotype has only a few counts. The chain carries TRBV3-1 and TRBJ1-2; D is uncertain. This CDR3 contains 16 residues. The V and J ends lost 0 bases and 2 bases respectively, with 13 bases between them. Germline V gene sequence: CDR1 LGHDT, CDR2 YNNKEL (reference sequence). CDR3 loop: CASSQDHGGANYGYTF. The CDR3 nucleotides read TGTGCCAGCAGCCAAGATCATGGAGGAGCCAACTATGGCTACACCTTC.

The chain carries TRBV27 and TRBJ1-1; D uncertain. Germline values: CDR1 MNHEY, CDR2 SMNVEV (reference sequence). The CDR3 consists of 16 residues. Trimming took off 4 bases at V and 1 base at J, with 16 bases between the two ends. For the CDR3, the DNA is TGTGCCAGCAGTTCGTTGGACGGGAGACCGAACACTGAAGCTTTCTTT. It yields the protein CASSSLDGRPNTEAFF.

CDR3 protein: CASSSIRGTSSYEQYF. The DNA of the CDR3 is TGTGCCAGCAGCTCCATCCGGGGAACGTCTAGCTACGAGCAGTACTTC. J is TRBJ2-7 and V is TRBV11-2, with D possibly matching TRBD2 (5 bases). The CDR3 loop spans 16 amino acids. Trimming took off 4 bases at V and 3 bases at J, with 19 bases between the two ends. The germline gives CDR1 SGHAT, CDR2 FQNNGV.

The rearrangement links TRBV11-2 to TRBJ2-3, with D uncertain. The V end was cut by 5 bases, the J end by 3 bases, with 3 bases between. Per the germline V gene, CDR1 is SGHAT and CDR2 is FQNNGV. The CDR3 is made up of 11 amino acids. The CDR3: CASSTTDTQYF. CDR3 nucleotides: TGTGCCAGCAGCACAACAGATACGCAGTATTTT.

J is TRBJ2-3 and V is TRBV7-2; D is unclear. This CDR3 region has 13 residues. The germline V gene has CDR1 SGHTA and CDR2 FQGNSA. Trimming stripped 2 bases from V and 6 bases from J, with 9 bases between. The chain's CDR3 is CASSLQIRDTQYF. CDR3 bases: TGTGCCAGCAGCTTACAGATTAGGGATACGCAGTATTTT.

This clonotype was counted between two and nine times. The genes are TRBV14 and TRBJ2-4; perhaps TRBD2 as D (5 bases). Germline CDR1 SGHDN, CDR2 FVKESK. The CDR3 covers 16 residues. V was pared by 0 bases and J by 0 bases, with 9 bases between. This chain's CDR3 is CASSQEVGGAKNIQYF. In DNA, the CDR3 is TGTGCCAGCAGCCAAGAAGTTGGAGGAGCCAAAAACATTCAGTACTTC.

The DNA of the CDR3 is TGTGCCAGCAGCCAGGGATTTGAGACCCAGTACTTC. Its translation is CASSQGFETQYF. This rearrangement joins TRBV6-5 to TRBJ2-5; perhaps TRBD1 as D (5 bases). CDR3 length: 12 amino acids. V lost 6 bases, J lost 5 bases, and 10 bases lay in between. Germline CDR1 MNHEY, CDR2 SVGAGI.

V usage is TRBV28 and J usage is TRBJ2-7; 9 bases are a match to TRBD2. The CDR3 consists of 15 residues. Germline CDR1 is MDHEN and CDR2 is SYDVKM. With 4 bases clipped from V and 4 bases from J, the junction kept 8 bases outside the gene matches. CDR3 sequence (DNA): TGTGCCAGCAGTTCTCCGGCGGGAGGGCCGTACGAGCAGTACTTC. It specifies CASSSPAGGPYEQYF.

In its sample, this clonotype was seen a few times. The chain employs TRBV5-1 and TRBJ2-7; 11 bases agree with TRBD1. The V gene's germline CDR1 is SGHRS and CDR2 YFSETQ. The trim removed 3 bases at V and 3 bases at J, leaving 8 bases unmatched. The CDR3 has 16 amino acids. The CDR3 is CASSSRPGTGGYEQYF. The CDR3 coding sequence is TGCGCCAGCAGCTCCCGGCCCGGGACAGGGGGCTACGAGCAGTACTTC.

This clonotype was seen more than once but under ten times. The J gene is TRBJ2-3, the V gene TRBV28; TRBD1 matches at 9 bases. CDR1 is MDHEN, CDR2 SYDVKM, per germline. This CDR3 is built from 15 residues. Unmatched junction bases numbered 9, after V lost 8 bases and J lost 3 bases. The CDR3 DNA sequence: TGTGCCAGCTTACAACAGGGGGCCGGTACAGATACGCAGTATTTT. It codes for CASLQQGAGTDTQYF.

This clonotype was seen many times. The J gene is TRBJ1-1, the V gene TRBV18, with TRBD1 matching 7 bases. CDR1 and CDR2 (germline): KGHSH, LQKENI. The V gene end was trimmed by 0 bases and the J gene end by 5 bases; junction bases not matched to a gene: 6. The CDR3 is 15 amino acids. The DNA for the CDR3 is TGTGCCAGCTCACCACCTAGGGGGCTGGGGACTGAAGCTTTCTTT. Translated: CASSPPRGLGTEAFF.

This clonotype has at least ten counts. The rearrangement links TRBV7-3 to TRBJ2-1; 9 nucleotides agree with TRBD1. V shed 5 bases, J shed 6 bases, and the junction held 20 bases outside the gene matches. This CDR3 region has 19 residues. From germline, CDR1 is SGHTA and CDR2 FQGTGA. The CDR3 protein is CASSAWDRAPVSVVNEQFF. The CDR3 bases are TGTGCCAGCAGCGCTTGGGACAGGGCCCCGGTGTCTGTTGTCAATGAGCAGTTCTTC.